This T cell receptor (beta chain) was found in a study of CD8+CD57+ T cells in acquired aplastic anemia. The study's findings and limits: Between patients and controls, approximately 29 CD8+ CDR3 sequences were found in common.

Only patients with CD8+CD57+ cell expansion on flow cytometry were chosen for sequencing. All patients had severe acquired aplastic anemia. The TCR beta profiling, which covered VDJ combination and CDR3 sequence, was carried out using genomic DNA as the template. Each CDR3 protein is one row after TCRdb ran MiXCR on the reads. The data hold about 160,000 distinct CDR3 sequences, with less than 50% observed a single time. This clonotype was seen many times. Its specificity is unknown. Germline assignment: CDR1 DFQATT and CDR2 SNEGSKA (reference sequence). This CDR3 region has 16 residues. The V gene lost 0 bases and the J gene lost 5 bases, with 16 bases spanning the gap.

The chain recombines TRBV20-1 with TRBJ2-2; D is undetermined. Sequenced sample: sorted CD4+, CD8+, or CD8+CD57+ T cells (not recorded which) from PBMCs. The clonotype comes from a human donor with aplastic anemia. In DNA, the CDR3 is TGCAGTGCTAGAGATTCGAGGATTGCTACTACCGGGGAGCTGTTTTTT. The encoded protein is CSARDSRIATTGELFF.